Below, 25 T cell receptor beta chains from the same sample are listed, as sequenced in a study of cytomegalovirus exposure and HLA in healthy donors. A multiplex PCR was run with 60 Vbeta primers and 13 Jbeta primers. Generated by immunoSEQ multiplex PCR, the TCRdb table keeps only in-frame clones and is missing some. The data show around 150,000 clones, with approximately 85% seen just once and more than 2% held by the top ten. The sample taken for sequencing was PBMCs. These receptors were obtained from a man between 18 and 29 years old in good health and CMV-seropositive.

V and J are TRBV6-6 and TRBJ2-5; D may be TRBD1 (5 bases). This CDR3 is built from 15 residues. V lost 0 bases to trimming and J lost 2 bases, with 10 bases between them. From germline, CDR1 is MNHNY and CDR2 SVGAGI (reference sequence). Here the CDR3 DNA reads TGTGCCAGCAGTTACTCGTACACAGGACAAGAGACCCAGTACTTC. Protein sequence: CASSYSYTGQETQYF.

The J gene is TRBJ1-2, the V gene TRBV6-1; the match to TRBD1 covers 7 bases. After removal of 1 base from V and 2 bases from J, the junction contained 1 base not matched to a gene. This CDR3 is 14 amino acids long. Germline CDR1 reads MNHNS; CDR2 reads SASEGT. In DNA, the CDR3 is TGTGCCAGCAGTGAAGAGACAGGGAACTATGGCTACACCTTC. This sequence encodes CASSEETGNYGYTF.

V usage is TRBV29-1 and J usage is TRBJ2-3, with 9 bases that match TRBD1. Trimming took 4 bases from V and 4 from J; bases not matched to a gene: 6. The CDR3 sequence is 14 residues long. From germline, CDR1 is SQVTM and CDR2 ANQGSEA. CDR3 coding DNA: TGCAGCGTTGCGACAGGGGGGGGCCCAGATACGCAGTATTTT. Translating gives CSVATGGGPDTQYF.

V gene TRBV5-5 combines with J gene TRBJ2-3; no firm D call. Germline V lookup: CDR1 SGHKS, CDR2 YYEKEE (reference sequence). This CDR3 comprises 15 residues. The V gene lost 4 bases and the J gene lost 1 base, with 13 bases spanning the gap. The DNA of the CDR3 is TGTGCCAGCAGCCCCGGATACGGAGGCACAGATACGCAGTATTTT. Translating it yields CASSPGYGGTDTQYF. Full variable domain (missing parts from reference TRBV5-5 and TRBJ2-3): DAGVTQSPTHLIKTRGQQVTLRCSPISGHKSVSWYQQVLGQGPQFIFQYYEKEERGRGNFPDRFSARQFPNYSSELNVNALLLGDSALYLCASSPGYGGTDTQYFGPGTRLTVL.

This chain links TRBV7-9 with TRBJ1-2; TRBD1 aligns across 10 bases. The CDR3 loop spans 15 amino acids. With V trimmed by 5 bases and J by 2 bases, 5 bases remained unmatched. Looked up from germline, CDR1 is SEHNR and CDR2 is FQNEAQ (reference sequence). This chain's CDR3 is CASSPDRGLNYGYTF. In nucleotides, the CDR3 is TGTGCCAGCAGCCCAGACAGGGGGCTCAACTATGGCTACACCTTC.

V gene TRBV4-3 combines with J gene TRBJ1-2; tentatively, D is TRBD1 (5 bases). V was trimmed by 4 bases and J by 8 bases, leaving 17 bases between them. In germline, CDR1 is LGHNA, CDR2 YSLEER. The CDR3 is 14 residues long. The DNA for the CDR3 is TGCGCCAGCAGCCCGGCGGGACCCAACGGGGGCTACACCTTC. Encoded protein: CASSPAGPNGGYTF.

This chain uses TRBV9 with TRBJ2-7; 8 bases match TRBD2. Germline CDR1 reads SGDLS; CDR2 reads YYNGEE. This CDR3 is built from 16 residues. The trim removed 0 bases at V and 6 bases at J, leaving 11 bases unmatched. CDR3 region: CASSVGGLGGASEQYF. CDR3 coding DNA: TGTGCCAGCAGCGTAGGGGGCCTCGGGGGGGCCTCCGAGCAGTACTTC. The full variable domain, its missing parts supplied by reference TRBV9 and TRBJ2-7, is DSGVTQTPKHLITATGQRVTLRCSPRSGDLSVYWYQQSLDQGLQFLIQYYNGEERAKGNILERFSAQQFPDLHSELNLSSLELGDSALYFCASSVGGLGGASEQYFGPGTRLTVT.

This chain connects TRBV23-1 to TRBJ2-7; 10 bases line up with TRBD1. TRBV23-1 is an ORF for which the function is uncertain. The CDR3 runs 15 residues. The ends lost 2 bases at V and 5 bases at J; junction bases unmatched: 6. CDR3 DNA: TGCGCCAGCAGTCAAAGCGGGACAGGGGTTCACGAGCAGTACTTC. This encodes CASSQSGTGVHEQYF.

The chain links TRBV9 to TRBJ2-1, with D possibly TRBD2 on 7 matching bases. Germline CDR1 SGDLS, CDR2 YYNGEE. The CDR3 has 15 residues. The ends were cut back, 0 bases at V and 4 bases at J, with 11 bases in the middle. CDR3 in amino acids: CASSVDRGAYNEQFF. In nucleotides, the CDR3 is TGTGCCAGCAGCGTAGACCGGGGGGCATACAATGAGCAGTTCTTC.

CDR3 sequence: CASSPGQGAREQYF. CDR3 nucleotide sequence: TGCGCCAGCAGCCCCGGACAGGGGGCTCGAGAGCAGTACTTC. The rearrangement links TRBV4-3 to TRBJ2-5, with 11 nucleotides matching TRBD1. Losses at the gene ends were 4 bases for V and 11 bases for J; bases not matched to a gene: 9. This CDR3 comprises 14 residues. Germline lookup yields CDR1 LGHNA and CDR2 YSLEER.

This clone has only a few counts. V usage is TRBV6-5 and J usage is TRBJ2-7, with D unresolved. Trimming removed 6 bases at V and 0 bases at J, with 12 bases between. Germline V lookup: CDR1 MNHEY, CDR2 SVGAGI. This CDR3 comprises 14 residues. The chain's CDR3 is CASSQAISSYEQYF. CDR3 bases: TGTGCCAGCAGCCAGGCAATTAGCTCCTACGAGCAGTACTTC.

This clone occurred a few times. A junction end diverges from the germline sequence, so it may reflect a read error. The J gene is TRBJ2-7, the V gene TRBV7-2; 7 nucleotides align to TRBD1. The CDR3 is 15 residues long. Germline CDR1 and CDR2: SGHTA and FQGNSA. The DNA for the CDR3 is TGTGCCAGCAGCTTAGTAGGGGGCAAAGACTACCAGCAGTACTTC. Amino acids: CASSLVGGKDYQQYF.

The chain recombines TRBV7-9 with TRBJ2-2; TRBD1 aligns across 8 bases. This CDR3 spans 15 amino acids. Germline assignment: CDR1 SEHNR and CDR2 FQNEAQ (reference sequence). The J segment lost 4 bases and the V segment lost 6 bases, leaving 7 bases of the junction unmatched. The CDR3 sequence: CASRSSDRVTGELFF. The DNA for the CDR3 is TGTGCCAGCAGATCCTCGGACAGGGTCACCGGGGAGCTGTTTTTT. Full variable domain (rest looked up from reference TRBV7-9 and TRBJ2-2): DTGVSQNPRHKITKRGQNVTFRCDPISEHNRLYWYRQTLGQGPEFLTYFQNEAQLEKSRLLSDRFSAERPKGSFSTLEIQRTEQGDSAMYLCASRSSDRVTGELFFGEGSRLTVL.

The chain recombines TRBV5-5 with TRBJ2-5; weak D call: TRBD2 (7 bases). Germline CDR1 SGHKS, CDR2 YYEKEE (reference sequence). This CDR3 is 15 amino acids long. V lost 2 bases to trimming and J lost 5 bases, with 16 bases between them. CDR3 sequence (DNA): TGTGCCAGCAGCTTATCGAGGGGGGGAGGGGAGACCCAGTACTTC. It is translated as CASSLSRGGGETQYF. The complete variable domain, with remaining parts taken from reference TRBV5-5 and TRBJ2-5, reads DAGVTQSPTHLIKTRGQQVTLRCSPISGHKSVSWYQQVLGQGPQFIFQYYEKEERGRGNFPDRFSARQFPNYSSELNVNALLLGDSALYLCASSLSRGGGETQYFGPGTRLLVL.

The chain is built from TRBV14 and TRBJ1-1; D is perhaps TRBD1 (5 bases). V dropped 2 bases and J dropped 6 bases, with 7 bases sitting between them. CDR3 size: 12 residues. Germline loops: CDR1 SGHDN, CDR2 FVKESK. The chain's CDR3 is CASSQLTAEAFF. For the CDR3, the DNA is TGTGCCAGCAGCCAACTGACAGCTGAAGCTTTCTTT.

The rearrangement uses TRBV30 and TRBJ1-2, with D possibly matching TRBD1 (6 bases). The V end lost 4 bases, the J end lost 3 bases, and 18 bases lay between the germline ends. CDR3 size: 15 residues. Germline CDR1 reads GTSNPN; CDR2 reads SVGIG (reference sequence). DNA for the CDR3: TGTGCCTGGACCCCCCTGGACAGTTTATACTATGGCTACACCTTC. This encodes CAWTPLDSLYYGYTF.

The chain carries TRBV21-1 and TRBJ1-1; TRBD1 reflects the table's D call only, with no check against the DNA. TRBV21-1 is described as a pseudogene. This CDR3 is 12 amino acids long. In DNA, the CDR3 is TGTGCCAGCAGCTCTCGGACACATGAAGCTTTCTTT. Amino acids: CASSSRTHEAFF.

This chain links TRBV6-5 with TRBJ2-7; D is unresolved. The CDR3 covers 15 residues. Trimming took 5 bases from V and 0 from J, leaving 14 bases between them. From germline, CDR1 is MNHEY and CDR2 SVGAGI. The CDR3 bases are TGTGCCAGCAGTCCACAGATACTGAGCTCCTACGAGCAGTACTTC. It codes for CASSPQILSSYEQYF.

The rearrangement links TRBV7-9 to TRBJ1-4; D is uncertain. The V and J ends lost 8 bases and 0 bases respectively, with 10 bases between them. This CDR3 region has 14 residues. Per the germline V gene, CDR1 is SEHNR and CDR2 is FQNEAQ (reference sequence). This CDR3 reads CASLGQATNEKLFF. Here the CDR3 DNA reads TGTGCCAGCTTGGGCCAGGCAACTAATGAAAAACTGTTTTTT.

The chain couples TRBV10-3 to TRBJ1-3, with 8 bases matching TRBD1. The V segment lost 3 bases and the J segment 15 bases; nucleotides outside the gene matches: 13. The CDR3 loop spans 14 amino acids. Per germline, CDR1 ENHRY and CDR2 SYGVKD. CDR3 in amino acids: CAISDGQGGPLSYF. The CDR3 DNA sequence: TGTGCCATCAGTGACGGACAGGGAGGTCCCCTATCATATTTT.

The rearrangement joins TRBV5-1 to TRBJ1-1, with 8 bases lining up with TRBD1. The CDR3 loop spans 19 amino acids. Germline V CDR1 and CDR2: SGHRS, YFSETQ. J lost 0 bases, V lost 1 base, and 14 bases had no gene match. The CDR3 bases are TGCGCCAGCAGCTTGTCCCTTGGGGACAGGCTGGGGATGAACACTGAAGCTTTCTTT. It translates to CASSLSLGDRLGMNTEAFF.

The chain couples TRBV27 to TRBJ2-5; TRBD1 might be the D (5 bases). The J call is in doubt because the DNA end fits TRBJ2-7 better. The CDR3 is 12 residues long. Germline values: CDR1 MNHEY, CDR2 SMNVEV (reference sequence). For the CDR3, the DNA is TGTGCCAGCCTTGGCAGGGACTACGAGCAGTACTTC. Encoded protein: CASLGRDYEQYF.

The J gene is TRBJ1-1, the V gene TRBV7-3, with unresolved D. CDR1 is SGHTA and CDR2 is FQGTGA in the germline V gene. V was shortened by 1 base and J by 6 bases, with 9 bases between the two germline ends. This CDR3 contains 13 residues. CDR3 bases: TGTGCCAGCAGCTTAATCAACAGTGCTGAAGCTTTCTTT. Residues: CASSLINSAEAFF.

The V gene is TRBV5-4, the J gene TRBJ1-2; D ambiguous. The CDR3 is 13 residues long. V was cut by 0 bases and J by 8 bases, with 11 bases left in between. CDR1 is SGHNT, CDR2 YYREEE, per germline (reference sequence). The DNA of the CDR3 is TGTGCCAGCAGCTTGGCGGGAACGGGAGGCTACACCTTC. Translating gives CASSLAGTGGYTF.

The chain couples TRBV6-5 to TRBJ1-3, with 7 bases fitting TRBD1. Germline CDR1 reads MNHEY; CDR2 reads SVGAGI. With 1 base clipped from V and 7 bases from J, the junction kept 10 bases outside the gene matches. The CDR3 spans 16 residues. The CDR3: CASSYYRGLRENTIYF. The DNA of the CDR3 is TGTGCCAGCAGTTACTACAGGGGATTGCGAGAGAACACCATATATTTT.